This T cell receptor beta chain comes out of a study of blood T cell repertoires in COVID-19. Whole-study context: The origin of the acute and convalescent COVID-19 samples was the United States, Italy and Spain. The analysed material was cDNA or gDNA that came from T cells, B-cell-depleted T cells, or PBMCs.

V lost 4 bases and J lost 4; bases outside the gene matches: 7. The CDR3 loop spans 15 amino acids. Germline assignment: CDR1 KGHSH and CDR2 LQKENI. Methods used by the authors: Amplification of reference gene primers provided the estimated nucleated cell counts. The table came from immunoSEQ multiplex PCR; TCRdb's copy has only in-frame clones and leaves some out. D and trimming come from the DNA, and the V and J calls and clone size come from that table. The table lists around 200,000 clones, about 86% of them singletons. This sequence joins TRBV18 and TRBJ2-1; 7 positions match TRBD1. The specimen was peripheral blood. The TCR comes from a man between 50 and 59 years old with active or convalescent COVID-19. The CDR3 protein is CASSQVGTAYNEQFF. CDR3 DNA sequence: TGTGCCAGCTCACAGGTAGGGACAGCGTACAATGAGCAGTTCTTC. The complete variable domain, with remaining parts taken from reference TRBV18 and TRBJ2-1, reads NAGVMQNPRHLVRRRGQEARLRCSPMKGHSHVYWYRQLPEEGLKFMVYLQKENIIDESGMPKERFSAEFPKEGPSILRIQQVVRGDSAAYFCASSQVGTAYNEQFFGPGTRLTVL.